These T cell receptor beta chains were read from a single sample in a study of cytotoxic CD8 clonotypes in ibrutinib-treated CLL. This table comes from immunoSEQ multiplex PCR, and its TCRdb copy is limited to in-frame clones, with some not included. Seen here are 110,000 to 150,000 clones, about 75% observed once, and the top ten hold around 5%. The sample here was PBMCs, taken after 24 months of ibrutinib treatment. The receptors come from a human donor with chronic lymphocytic leukemia. Both conserved end residues are part of each CDR3. The D gene is left open where the match is weak. Size values are once, few and many counts, or a class for expanded clones, and some rows have none.

v_gene	j_gene	abundance	d_gene	CDR3nt	CDR3aa
TRBV6-6	TRBJ1-2	NA	TRBD1	TGTGCCAGCAGTCCGACAGGGGAGGGATATGGCTACACCTTC	CASSPTGEGYGYTF
TRBV14	TRBJ1-2	NA	TRBD1	TGTGCCAGCAGCCAAGAGGGGACAGGGAACTATGGCTACACCTTC	CASSQEGTGNYGYTF
TRBV6-5	TRBJ2-7	once	NA	TGTGCCAGCAGTTACCGGGAGGAGCAGTACTTC	CASSYREEQYF
TRBV21-1	TRBJ1-5	NA	NA	TGTGCCAGCTCTCCAAGGGATCGTCCTCTTCAGCCCCAGCATTTT	CASSPRDRPLQPQHF
TRBV2	TRBJ2-5	many	NA	TGTGCCAGCAGTGAAGAGACCCAGTACTTC	CASSEETQYF
TRBV5-1	TRBJ1-1	once	NA	TGCGCCAGCAGCCCCCCGGCCGAACAGAACACTGAAGCTTTCTTT	CASSPPAEQNTEAFF
TRBV7-8	TRBJ1-4	few	NA	TGTGCCAGCAGCCCTGGTCGAGGGGTGGGGGAAAAACTGTTTTTT	CASSPGRGVGEKLFF
TRBV5-1	TRBJ2-7	NA	NA	TGCGCCAGCAGCACTAGGACGGCGTCCTACGAGCAGTACTTC	CASSTRTASYEQYF
TRBV7-2	TRBJ2-5	NA	TRBD2	TGTGCCAGCCCCGGGGGGGGAGAAGAGACCCAGTACTTC	CASPGGGEETQYF
TRBV28	TRBJ2-5	NA	NA	TGTGCCAGCAGTTGGGGGCAGACCCAGTACTTC	CASSWGQTQYF
TRBV11-2	TRBJ2-5	few	NA	TGTGCCAGCAGCTTAGGGGGGCAGACCCAAGAGACCCAGTACTTC	CASSLGGQTQETQYF
TRBV11-3	TRBJ2-1	NA	TRBD2	TGTGCCAGCAGCTTAGGGGGTGCGGGGGGCGAGCAGTTCTTC	CASSLGGAGGEQFF
TRBV7-3	TRBJ1-1	NA	TRBD1	TGTGCCAGCAGCCGGGACAGGAACACTGAAGCTTTCTTT	CASSRDRNTEAFF
TRBV28	TRBJ2-7	NA	TRBD1	TGTGCCAGCAGTTTAATCGGACAGGGGGCCTACGAGCAGTACTTC	CASSLIGQGAYEQYF
TRBV28	TRBJ2-3	many	NA	TGTGCCAGCGGTGGGGGGAGTGTGTCAGATACGCAGTATTTT	CASGGGSVSDTQYF
TRBV7-2	TRBJ1-4	NA	NA	TGTGCCAGCAGCTTAGGTACAGGCCGCCAAGAAGCTCTGTTTTTT	CASSLGTGRQEALFF
TRBV6-5	TRBJ1-1	NA	TRBD1	TGTGCCAGCAGTTACTCGAGGGGGCAGTCGAACACTGAAGCTTTCTTT	CASSYSRGQSNTEAFF
TRBV7-3	TRBJ2-1	NA	NA	TGTGCCAGCAGCTCCTCGGTCAATGAGCAGTTCTTC	CASSSSVNEQFF
TRBV6-5	TRBJ1-1	NA	NA	TGTGCCAGCAGTTACTCCGCGAACACTGAAGCTTTCTTT	CASSYSANTEAFF
TRBV7-2	TRBJ2-5	NA	NA	TGTGCCAGCAGCTTAGCTAGCCTGGGTGGGGAGACCCAGTACTTC	CASSLASLGGETQYF
TRBV5-4	TRBJ1-4	NA	NA	TGTGCCAGCAGCTTGGCCGGGGCAGAAGGGAATGAAAAACTGTTTTTT	CASSLAGAEGNEKLFF
TRBV2	TRBJ2-5	NA	NA	TGTGCCAGCAGTGATTCCGGGACTCAAGAGACCCAGTACTTC	CASSDSGTQETQYF